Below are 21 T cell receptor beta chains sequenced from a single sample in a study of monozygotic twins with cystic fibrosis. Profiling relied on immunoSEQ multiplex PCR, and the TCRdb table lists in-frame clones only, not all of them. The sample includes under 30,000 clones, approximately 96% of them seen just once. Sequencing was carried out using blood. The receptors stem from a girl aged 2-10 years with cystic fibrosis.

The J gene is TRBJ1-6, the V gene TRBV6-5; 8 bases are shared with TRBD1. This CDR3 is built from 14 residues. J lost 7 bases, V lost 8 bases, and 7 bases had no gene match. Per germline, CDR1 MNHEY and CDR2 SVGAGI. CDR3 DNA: TGTGCCAGCGGGCAGGGGGCGAGGAATTCACCCCTCCACTTT. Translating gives CASGQGARNSPLHF.

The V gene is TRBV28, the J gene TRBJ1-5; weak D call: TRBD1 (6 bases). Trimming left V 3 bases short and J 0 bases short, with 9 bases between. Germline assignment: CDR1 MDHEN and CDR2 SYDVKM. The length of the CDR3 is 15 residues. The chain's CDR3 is CASSLDSRSNQPQHF. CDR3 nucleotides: TGTGCCAGCAGTTTGGACAGTCGTAGCAATCAGCCCCAGCATTTT.

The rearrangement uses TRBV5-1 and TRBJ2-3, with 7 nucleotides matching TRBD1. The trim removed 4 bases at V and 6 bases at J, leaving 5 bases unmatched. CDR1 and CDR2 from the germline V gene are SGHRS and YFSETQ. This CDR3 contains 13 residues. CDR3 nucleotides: TGCGCCAGCAGCCCACAGGGGTCTGATACGCAGTATTTT. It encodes CASSPQGSDTQYF.

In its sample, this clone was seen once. The CDR3 loop reads CASSGTAQETQYF. Written as DNA, the CDR3 is TGTGCCAGCAGCGGGACTGCCCAAGAGACCCAGTACTTC. The chain has TRBV7-9 and TRBJ2-5, with TRBD2 as a possible D gene (6 bases). The germline V and J ends were trimmed by 5 bases and 1 base, with 8 bases remaining between them. Germline CDR1 and CDR2: SEHNR and FQNEAQ (reference sequence). The CDR3 extends over 13 amino acids.

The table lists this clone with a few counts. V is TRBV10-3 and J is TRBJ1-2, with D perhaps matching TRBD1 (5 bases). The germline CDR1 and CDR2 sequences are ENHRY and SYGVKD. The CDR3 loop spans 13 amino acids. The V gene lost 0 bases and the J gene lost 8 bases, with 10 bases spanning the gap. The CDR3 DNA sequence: TGTGCCATCAGTGAGTCTGGGGGGTTCGGCTACACCTTC. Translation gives CAISESGGFGYTF.

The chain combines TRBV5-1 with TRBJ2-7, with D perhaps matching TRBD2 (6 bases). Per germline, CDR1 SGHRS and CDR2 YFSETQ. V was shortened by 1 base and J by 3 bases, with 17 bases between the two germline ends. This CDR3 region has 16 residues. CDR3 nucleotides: TGCGCCAGCAGCTTGCTCCATAGCGGAAGAGTCTACGAGCAGTACTTC. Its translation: CASSLLHSGRVYEQYF.

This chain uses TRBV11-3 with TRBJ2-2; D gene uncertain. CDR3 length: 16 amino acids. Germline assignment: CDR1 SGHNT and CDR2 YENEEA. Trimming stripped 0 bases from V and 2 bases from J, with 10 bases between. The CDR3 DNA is TGTGCCAGCAGCTTAGAACTAATCAGAAACACCGGGGAGCTGTTTTTT. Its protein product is CASSLELIRNTGELFF.

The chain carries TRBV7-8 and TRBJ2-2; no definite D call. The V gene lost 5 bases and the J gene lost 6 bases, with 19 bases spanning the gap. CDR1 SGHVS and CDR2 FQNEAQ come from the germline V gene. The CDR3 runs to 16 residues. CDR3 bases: TGTGCCAGCAGCGCAGCCGGGTCCAATAAGGCCGGGGAGCTGTTTTTT. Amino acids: CASSAAGSNKAGELFF. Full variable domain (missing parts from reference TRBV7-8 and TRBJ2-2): GAGVSQSPRYKVAKRGQDVALRCDPISGHVSLFWYQQALGQGPEFLTYFQNEAQLDKSGLPSDRFFAERPEGSVSTLKIQRTQQEDSAVYLCASSAAGSNKAGELFFGEGSRLTVL.

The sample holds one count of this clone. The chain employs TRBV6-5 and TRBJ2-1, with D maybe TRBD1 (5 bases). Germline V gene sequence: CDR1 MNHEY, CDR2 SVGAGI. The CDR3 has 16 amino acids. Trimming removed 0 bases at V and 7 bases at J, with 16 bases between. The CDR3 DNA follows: TGTGCCAGCAGTTACTCGGGGCAGGGCCTTGGGAATGAGCAGTTCTTC. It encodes CASSYSGQGLGNEQFF.

CDR3 in amino acids: CAWSHSWGPANEKLFF. The CDR3 DNA reads as TGTGCCTGGAGCCACTCGTGGGGGCCCGCTAATGAAAAACTGTTTTTT. The chain combines TRBV30 with TRBJ1-4, with D perhaps TRBD1 (6 bases). The V and J ends lost 3 bases and 3 bases respectively, with 17 bases between them. CDR3 size: 16 residues. CDR1 and CDR2 from the germline V gene are GTSNPN and SVGIG (reference sequence).

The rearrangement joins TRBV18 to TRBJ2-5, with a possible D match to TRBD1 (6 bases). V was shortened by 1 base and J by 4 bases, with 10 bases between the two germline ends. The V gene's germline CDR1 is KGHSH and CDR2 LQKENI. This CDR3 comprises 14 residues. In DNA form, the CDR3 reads TGTGCCAGCTCACCACGGACAGCCACAGAGACCCAGTACTTC. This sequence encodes CASSPRTATETQYF.

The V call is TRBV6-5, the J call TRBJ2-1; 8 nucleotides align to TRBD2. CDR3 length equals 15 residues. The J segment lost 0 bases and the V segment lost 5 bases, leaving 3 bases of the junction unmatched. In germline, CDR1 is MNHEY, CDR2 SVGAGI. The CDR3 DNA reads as TGTGCCAGCAGTGCAAGCGGGAGCTCCTACAATGAGCAGTTCTTC. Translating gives CASSASGSSYNEQFF.

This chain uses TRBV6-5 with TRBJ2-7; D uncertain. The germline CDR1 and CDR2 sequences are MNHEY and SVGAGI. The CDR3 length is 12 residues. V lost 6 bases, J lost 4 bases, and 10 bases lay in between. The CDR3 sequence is CASRRDLYEQYF. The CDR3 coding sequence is TGTGCCAGCAGAAGGGATTTATACGAGCAGTACTTC.

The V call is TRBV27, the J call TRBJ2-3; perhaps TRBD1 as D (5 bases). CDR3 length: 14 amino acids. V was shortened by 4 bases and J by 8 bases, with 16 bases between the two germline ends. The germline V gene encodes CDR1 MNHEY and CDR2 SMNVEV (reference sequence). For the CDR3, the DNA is TGTGCCAGCAGTTCCGGACATCCACAGAGTACGCAGTATTTT. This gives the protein CASSSGHPQSTQYF.

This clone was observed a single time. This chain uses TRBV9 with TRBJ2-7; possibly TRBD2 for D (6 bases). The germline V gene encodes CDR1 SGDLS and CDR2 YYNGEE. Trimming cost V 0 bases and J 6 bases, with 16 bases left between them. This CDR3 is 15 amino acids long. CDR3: CASSVGNGRAGEQYF. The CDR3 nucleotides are TGTGCCAGCAGCGTAGGTAACGGGAGAGCGGGCGAGCAGTACTTC.

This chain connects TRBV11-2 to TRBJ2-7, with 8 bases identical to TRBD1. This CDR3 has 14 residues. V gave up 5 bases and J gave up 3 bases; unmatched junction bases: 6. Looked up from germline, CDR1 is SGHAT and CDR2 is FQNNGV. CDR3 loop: CASSPDRGDYEQYF. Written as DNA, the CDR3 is TGTGCCAGCAGCCCAGACAGGGGCGACTACGAGCAGTACTTC.

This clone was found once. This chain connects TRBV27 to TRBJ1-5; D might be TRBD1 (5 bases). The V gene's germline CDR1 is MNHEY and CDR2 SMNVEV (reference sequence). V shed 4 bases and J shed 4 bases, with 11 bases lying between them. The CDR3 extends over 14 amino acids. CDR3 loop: CASSYGWGNQPQHF. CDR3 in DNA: TGTGCCAGCAGTTACGGATGGGGGAATCAGCCCCAGCATTTT.

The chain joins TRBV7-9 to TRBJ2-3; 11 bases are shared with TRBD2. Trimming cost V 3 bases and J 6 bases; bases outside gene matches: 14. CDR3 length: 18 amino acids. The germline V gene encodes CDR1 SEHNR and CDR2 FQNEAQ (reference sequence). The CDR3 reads CASSFTEVASGRKDTQYF. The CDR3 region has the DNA TGTGCCAGCAGCTTTACGGAAGTCGCTAGCGGGAGGAAGGATACGCAGTATTTT.

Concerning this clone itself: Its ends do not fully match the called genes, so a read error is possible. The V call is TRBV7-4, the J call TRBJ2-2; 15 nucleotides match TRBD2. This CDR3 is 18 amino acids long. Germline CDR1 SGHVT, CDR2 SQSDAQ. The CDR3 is CASSLEGTSGRNAGELFF. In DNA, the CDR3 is TGTGCCAGCAGCTTAGAGGGGACTAGCGGGAGGAACGCCGGGGAGCTGTTTTTT.

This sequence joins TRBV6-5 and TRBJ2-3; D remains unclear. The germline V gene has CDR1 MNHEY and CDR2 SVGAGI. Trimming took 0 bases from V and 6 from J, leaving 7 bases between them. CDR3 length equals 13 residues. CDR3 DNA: TGTGCCAGCAGTTACTCGAATTTGGATACGCAGTATTTT. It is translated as CASSYSNLDTQYF.

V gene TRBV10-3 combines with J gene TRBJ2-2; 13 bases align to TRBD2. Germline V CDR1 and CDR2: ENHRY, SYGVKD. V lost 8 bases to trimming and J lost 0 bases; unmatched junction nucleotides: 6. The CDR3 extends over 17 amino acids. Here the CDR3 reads CAIPGTSGVPNTGELFF. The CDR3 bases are TGTGCCATCCCCGGGACTAGCGGGGTTCCGAACACCGGGGAGCTGTTTTTT.